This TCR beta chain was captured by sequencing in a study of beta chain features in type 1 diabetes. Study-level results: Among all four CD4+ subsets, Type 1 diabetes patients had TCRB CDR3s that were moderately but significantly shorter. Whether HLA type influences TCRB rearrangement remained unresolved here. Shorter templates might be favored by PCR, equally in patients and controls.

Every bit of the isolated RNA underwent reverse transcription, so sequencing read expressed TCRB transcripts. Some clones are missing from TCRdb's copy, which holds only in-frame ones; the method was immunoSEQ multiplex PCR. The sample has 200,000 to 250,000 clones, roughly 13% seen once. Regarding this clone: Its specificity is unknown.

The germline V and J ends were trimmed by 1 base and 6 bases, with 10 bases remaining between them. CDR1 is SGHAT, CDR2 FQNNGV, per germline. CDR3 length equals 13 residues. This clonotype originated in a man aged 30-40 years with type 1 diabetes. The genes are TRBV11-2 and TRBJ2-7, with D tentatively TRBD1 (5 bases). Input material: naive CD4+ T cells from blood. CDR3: CASSLGRVGEQYF. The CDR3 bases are TGTGCCAGCAGCTTAGGCAGGGTGGGCGAGCAGTACTTC.